This T cell receptor (beta chain) was sequenced for a study of early stage breast cancer tumors. On the study more broadly: Each sample averaged approximately 9.7-fold read coverage.

Here immunoSEQ multiplex PCR was the method, and the copy in TCRdb shows in-frame clones only, minus some. Of under 45,000 clones in the sample, about 78% were seen once. This clone was detected only a few times. Its matching antigen is unknown. Germline loops: CDR1 SGDLS, CDR2 YYNGEE. Losses at the gene ends were 3 bases for V and 4 bases for J; bases not matched to a gene: 2. CDR3 length: 14 amino acids. Study-wide results and limits: Commonly generated sequences made up most enriched TCRB sequences shared between patients. Tumors had 2.5 to 3-fold higher T cell density and higher clonality than adjacent normal breast tissue.

The source of this sequence is a person aged 45 to 59 with breast cancer. This sequence joins TRBV9 and TRBJ2-2; TRBD1 matches 8 bases. Source material: blood. The CDR3 DNA is TGTGCCAGCAGCGCTACAGGGGGCACCGGGGAGCTGTTTTTT. Translated, it gives CASSATGGTGELFF. Variable domain in full (rest from reference TRBV9 and TRBJ2-2): DSGVTQTPKHLITATGQRVTLRCSPRSGDLSVYWYQQSLDQGLQFLIQYYNGEERAKGNILERFSAQQFPDLHSELNLSSLELGDSALYFCASSATGGTGELFFGEGSRLTVL.